Listed below are T cell receptor beta chains from one sample, sequenced in a study of cytomegalovirus exposure and HLA in healthy donors. Clones were read by immunoSEQ multiplex PCR, and TCRdb kept only the in-frame ones, dropping some. The table records 150,000 to 200,000 clones, roughly 80% of them present only once. Sequenced: PBMCs. These receptors came from a man aged 18 to 30 in good health and CMV-seropositive. Both conserved end residues are part of each CDR3. A D gene is named only where the DNA matches it firmly. The size field is filled for only some rows; it gives once, few, many or a size class.

v_call	d_call	j_call	clone_size	cdr3_nt	cdr3_aa
TRBV4-2	NA	TRBJ2-1	NA	TGTGCCAGCAGCCAAGAGGCGTGGGCTAGCGTCAGCTACAATGAGCAGTTCTTC	CASSQEAWASVSYNEQFF
TRBV19	NA	TRBJ2-1	once	TGTGCCAGTAGTATACTGGGGGGCTCCTACAATGAGCAGTTCTTC	CASSILGGSYNEQFF
TRBV29-1	NA	TRBJ1-1	NA	TGCAGCGTTAGGCAGCGGCTGAACACTGAAGCTTTCTTT	CSVRQRLNTEAFF
TRBV5-6	NA	TRBJ2-1	NA	TGTGCCAGCAACAGTCCGGGAAATATAAAAGATGCCTACAATGAGCAGTTCTTC	CASNSPGNIKDAYNEQFF
TRBV6-1	NA	TRBJ1-3	NA	TGTGCCAGCAGTGTGGGTGGGCTAACCTTCTCTGGAAACACCATATATTTT	CASSVGGLTFSGNTIYF
TRBV28	NA	TRBJ1-5	NA	TGTGCCAGCACCCCCTTCGGCAGGGTCCTTATATCTCAGCCCCAGCATTTT	CASTPFGRVLISQPQHF
TRBV25-1	NA	TRBJ1-1	NA	TGTGCCAGCAGTGCGGGGGGTTGGCAGGGGTCTGAAGCTTTCTTT	CASSAGGWQGSEAFF
TRBV7-2	TRBD2	TRBJ2-1	NA	TGTGCCAGCAGCTTAAGGACTCTAGCGGGGGAAAATGAGCAGTTCTTC	CASSLRTLAGENEQFF
TRBV7-2	TRBD2	TRBJ2-7	NA	TGTGCCAGCGGACAAGCGGGAGGGTACGAGCAGTACTTC	CASGQAGGYEQYF
TRBV2	TRBD2	TRBJ2-7	once	TGTGCCAGCAGTGATAGTCTAGCGGGCTCCTACGAGCAGTACTTC	CASSDSLAGSYEQYF
TRBV15	NA	TRBJ1-5	NA	TGTGCCACCAGCCCAGGGCCAGGGCAGCCCCAGCATTTT	CATSPGPGQPQHF
TRBV7-2	TRBD2	TRBJ2-1	once	TGTGCCAGCAGCTTAGCGGGTAGCGGGAGCGGTCTCAATGAGCAGTTCTTC	CASSLAGSGSGLNEQFF
TRBV6-5	NA	TRBJ1-1	NA	TGTGCCAGCAGTTACTACGGGGGACTTTTGAACACTGAAGCTTTCTTT	CASSYYGGLLNTEAFF
TRBV6-1	TRBD2	TRBJ2-5	NA	TGTGCCAGCAGTGAACATGCTAGCGGCTATGGGACCCAGTACTTC	CASSEHASGYGTQYF
TRBV18	NA	TRBJ2-3	NA	TGTGCCAGCTCACCACTGGGGAGCGGAGTCACAGATACGCAGTATTTT	CASSPLGSGVTDTQYF
TRBV7-9	NA	TRBJ1-5	NA	TGTGCCAGCAGCTTGGGGGGGATTCAGCCCCAGCATTTT	CASSLGGIQPQHF
TRBV27	NA	TRBJ2-7	NA	TGTGCCAGCAACACTCGCGGCGGGCCCTCCTACGAGCAGTACTTC	CASNTRGGPSYEQYF